The source of this T cell receptor (beta chain) is a study of T cell responses to AZD1222 COVID-19 vaccine. Concerning this clone: What it recognizes is unknown.

Germline trimming cut 4 bases from V and 7 bases from J; bases unmatched to any gene: 15. The CDR3 totals 16 residues. Germline CDR1 reads KGHSH; CDR2 reads LQKENI. Doses given second, at about 4 or about 12 weeks, were pooled. Assay used: immunoSEQ multiplex PCR; TCRdb lists only in-frame clones, some missing. The sample has some 130,000 clones, 90% to 95% seen once. General study results and limits: Two AZD1222 doses significantly raised spike-specific TCR breadth and depth over controls. It was only 6 or 7 AZD1222 recipients who were seropositive at baseline. There were mostly white British donors and more females than males, and clonal diversity was possibly underestimated.

Sequenced material: peripheral blood, taken 28 days after the second AZD1222 dose. The chain carries TRBV18 and TRBJ2-7, with TRBD1 identical over 8 bases. The sequence was obtained from an adult who received the AZD1222 COVID-19 vaccine. The DNA of the CDR3 is TGTGCCAGCTCACGAAACGACATCGACAGGGGACAAGAGCAGTACTTC. Residues: CASSRNDIDRGQEQYF.